This T cell receptor beta chain was retrieved from a study of PD-1 blockade in classical Hodgkin lymphoma (TCRdb year 2020). Background on the whole study: Nivolumab dosing was 3 mg/kg intravenously every 2 weeks, continuing until either disease progression or unacceptable toxicity. To define a peripheral blood immune signature of response to PD-1 blockade in classical Hodgkin lymphoma, the study combined TCR beta sequencing with CyTOF. Broader findings and caveats from the paper: Diversity was lower in patients who began nivolumab less than 1 year after ASCT, so these patients were left out of later analyses to avoid confounding by immune reconstitution. Baseline TCR diversity was reported to be lower in newly diagnosed patients than in healthy donors and to be lower still in relapsed/refractory patients. The study was limited to a single clinical trial cohort, and causes of repertoire differences, possibly disease activity or prior therapy, remained undefined. A significant rise by C4D1 was seen in CD4+ but not CD8+ TCR diversity (p=0.0027 vs p=0.16), with the rise being most apparent in complete responders (p=0.02). Among trial patients, those achieving complete response had baseline diversity similar to that of newly diagnosed patients, while diversity was significantly lower in partial responders and progressors.

To note about this clone: Its cognate antigen has yet to be identified. One base away there is no much larger clone; base qualities are not given.

The time point label on this specimen signifies: cycle 4 day 1 (C4D1), after 5 to 7 weeks of nivolumab. Relapse after autologous stem cell transplantation had occurred in all trial patients, and cohorts A, B and C were distinguished by prior brentuximab vedotin exposure. CD8+ T cells were purified from thawed PBMCs by magnetic negative selection with a Miltenyi CD8+ T cell isolation kit. The trial cohort comprised approximately 55 patients with relapsed/refractory classical Hodgkin lymphoma whose best overall responses were complete response, partial response or progressive disease. Single-agent nivolumab was administered to trial patients in the multi-cohort phase II CheckMate 205 trial. An independent review committee assessed best overall response by applying the 2007 International Working Group response criteria. Trial PBMCs were collected just before the start of nivolumab (C1D1) and during therapy at cycle 2 day 1 and cycle 4 day 1. Peripheral blood was collected in 8 mL Vacutainer Cell Preparation Tubes, from which PBMCs were isolated by centrifugation and then cryopreserved. Purified CD4+ and CD8+ fractions were prepared only for cases where an additional PBMC sample was available. Magnetically labelled cells were removed on LS columns in a quadroMACS separator, and the flow-through was retained as the purified fraction.

The CDR3 starts with the cysteine, ends with the phenylalanine, and has 16 residues. Only the CDR3 region is kept as DNA, spanning 48 bases read in frame from base 1. CDR1 SGHTA and CDR2 FQGNSA are derived from the germline V gene. V loses 4 bases of germline sequence and J loses 1 base, and the interval between the two ends is 17 bases. Genomic DNA was isolated using the Qiagen DNeasy kit from unsorted PBMCs as well as from negatively selected CD4+ and CD8+ fractions. TCR beta CDR3 regions were amplified by immunoSEQ multiplex PCR using primers annealing to V and J segments. A synthetic immune receptor repertoire was used to minimize amplification bias, and any remaining bias was removed computationally after sequencing. On the study's bioinformatics: Custom Python scripts were used to quantify repertoire diversity as the Shannon entropy index. The unsorted, CD4+ and CD8+ repertoires were each analyzed separately, with the exception of combined analyses, where CD4+ and CD8+ sequences were merged in silico. A clone was considered expanded if an increase in frequency of at least 2-fold after treatment relative to C1D1 was found, and a pseudocount of 0.5 was applied to clones undetected at baseline. Singleton clones were defined as clones with 0 or 1 copy at C1D1, and non-singleton clones were defined as clones with 2 or more copies. By matching protein sequences in sorted samples from the same patient, clones expanded in unsorted samples were annotated as CD4+, CD8+ or unknown. Wilcoxon tests on paired samples were used to test changes in diversity from C1D1 to C4D1. Imported from immuneACCESS, the table was reduced by TCRdb to in-frame sequences with V and J called. These copies leave out some clones; in studies compared against another copy, an unresolved V gene accounts for under half, and the cause of the remainder is not known. That table furnishes V, J and clone size, whereas the DNA furnished D and trimming. The sample yields 5,500 to 6,500 clones; 73% were counted once. The ten largest clones represent under 15% of the sample.

The starting material was CD8+ T cells from blood, obtained before the fourth cycle of nivolumab. The sequence is built from TRBV7-2 and TRBJ2-7; TRBD2 is a possible D gene, resting on 7 matching bases. This sequence originates from a human donor with classical Hodgkin lymphoma. The DNA sequence is as follows: TGTGCCAGCAGCTCTTATCCAGGGAGGGGGTCCTACGAGCAGTACTTC. The translation is CASSSYPGRGSYEQYF.